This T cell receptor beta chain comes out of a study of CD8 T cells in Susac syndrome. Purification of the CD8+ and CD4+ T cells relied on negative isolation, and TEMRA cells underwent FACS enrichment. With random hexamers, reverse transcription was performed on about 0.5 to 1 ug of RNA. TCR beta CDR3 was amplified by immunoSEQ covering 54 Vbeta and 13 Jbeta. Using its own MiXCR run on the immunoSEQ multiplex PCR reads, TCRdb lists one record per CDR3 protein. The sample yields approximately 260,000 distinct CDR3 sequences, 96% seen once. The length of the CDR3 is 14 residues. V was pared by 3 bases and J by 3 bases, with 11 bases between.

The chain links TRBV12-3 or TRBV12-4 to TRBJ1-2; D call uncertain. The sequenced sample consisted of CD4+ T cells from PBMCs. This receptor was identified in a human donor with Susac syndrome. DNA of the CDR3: TGTGCCAGCAGTTTCGTCCCCCTGGACTATGGCTACACCTTC. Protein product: CASSFVPLDYGYTF.